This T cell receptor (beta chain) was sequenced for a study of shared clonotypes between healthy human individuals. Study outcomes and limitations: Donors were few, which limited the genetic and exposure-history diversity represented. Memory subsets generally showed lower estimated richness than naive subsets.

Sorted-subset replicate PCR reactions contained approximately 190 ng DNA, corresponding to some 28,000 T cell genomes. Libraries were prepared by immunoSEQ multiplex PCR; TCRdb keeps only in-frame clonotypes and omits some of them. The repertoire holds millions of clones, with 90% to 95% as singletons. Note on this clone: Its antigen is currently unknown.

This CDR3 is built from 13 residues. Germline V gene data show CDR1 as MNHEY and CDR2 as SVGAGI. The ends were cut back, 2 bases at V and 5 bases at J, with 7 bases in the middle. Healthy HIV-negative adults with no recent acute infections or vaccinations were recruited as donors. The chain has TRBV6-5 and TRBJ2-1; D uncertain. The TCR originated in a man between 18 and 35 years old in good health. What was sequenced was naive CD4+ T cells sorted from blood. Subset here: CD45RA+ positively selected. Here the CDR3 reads CASSYLRNNEQFF. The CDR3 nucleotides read TGTGCCAGCAGTTACCTGCGGAACAATGAGCAGTTCTTC.